The T cell receptor beta chain under discussion was sequenced for a study of PD-1 blockade in classical Hodgkin lymphoma. Whole-study results and caveats: Compared with baseline, CD4+ but not CD8+ TCR diversity had risen significantly by C4D1. Reports indicated that newly diagnosed patients had lower baseline TCR diversity than healthy donors did. For complete responders, baseline diversity was comparable to that of newly diagnosed patients.

All trial patients relapsed after autologous stem cell transplantation. A word on this clone: Its matching antigen is unknown.

Data came from immunoSEQ multiplex PCR; TCRdb stores just in-frame clones and leaves some out. Of approximately 160,000 clones in the sample, approximately 72% were seen once. The sequence was collected from a human donor with classical Hodgkin lymphoma. Sequenced here: peripheral blood mononuclear cells (PBMCs), sampled before the second cycle of nivolumab.

CDR3: CASSFGTASYNEQFF. Here the CDR3 DNA reads TGTGCCAGCAGTTTCGGGACAGCCTCCTACAATGAGCAGTTCTTC. V usage is TRBV27 and J usage is TRBJ2-1; 7 nucleotides align to TRBD1. CDR3 length: 15 amino acids. Germline CDR1 and CDR2: MNHEY and SMNVEV (reference sequence). V lost 3 bases to trimming and J lost 0 bases; unmatched junction nucleotides: 2.